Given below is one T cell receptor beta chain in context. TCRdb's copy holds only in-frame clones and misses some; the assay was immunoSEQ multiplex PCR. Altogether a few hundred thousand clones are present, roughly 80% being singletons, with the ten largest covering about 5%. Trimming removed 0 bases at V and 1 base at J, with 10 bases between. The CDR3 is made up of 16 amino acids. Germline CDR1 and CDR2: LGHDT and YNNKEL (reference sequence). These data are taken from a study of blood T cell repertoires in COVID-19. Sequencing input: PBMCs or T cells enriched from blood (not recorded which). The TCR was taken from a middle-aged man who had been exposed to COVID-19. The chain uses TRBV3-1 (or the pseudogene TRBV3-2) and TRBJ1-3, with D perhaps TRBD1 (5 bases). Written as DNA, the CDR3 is TGTGCCAGCAGCCAAGACCCCGGGGGTTCTGGAAACACCATATATTTT. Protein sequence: CASSQDPGGSGNTIYF.